Shown below are 3 T cell receptor beta chains from a single sample sequenced in a study of human T cells and chemical hapten exposure. Time point: patch test 2, 6 weeks after DPC sensitization. Noted treatment: therapeutic diphenylcyclopropenone sensitization with weekly scalp DPC. MiXCR was run by TCRdb on the RACE reads, yielding one entry per CDR3 protein. Found here are around 99,000 distinct CDR3 sequences, approximately 9.9% of them singletons; the top ten hold under 2.5%. Sequenced here: whole blood, sampled in connection with sensitization to the hapten diphenylcyclopropenone (DPC). The receptors originated from a man aged 35 to 55 with alopecia areata. Some clones in this sample may be carry-over from other donors' samples.

The chain uses TRBV7-2 and TRBJ1-6, with 10 bases that match TRBD1. Per the germline V gene, CDR1 is SGHTA and CDR2 is FQGNSA. The CDR3 loop spans 16 amino acids. V lost 1 base and J lost 11; bases outside the gene matches: 8. The CDR3 spells CASSLEGDRGLAPLHF. CDR3 coding DNA: TGTGCCAGCAGCTTAGAGGGGGACAGGGGTTTGGCACCCCTCCACTTT.

This clonotype turned up a few times. The chain has TRBV5-5 and TRBJ2-1; 7 bases agree with TRBD1. The CDR3 runs 13 residues. Germline CDR1 SGHKS, CDR2 YYEKEE (reference sequence). The V and J ends lost 4 bases and 6 bases, in that order; junction bases with no gene match: 4. As DNA, the CDR3 is TGTGCCAGCAGCCGACAGGGAAGCAATGAGCAGTTCTTC. Amino acids: CASSRQGSNEQFF.

This clonotype is categorized as medium-sized. V usage is TRBV13 and J usage is TRBJ2-6; D uncertain. Per the germline V gene, CDR1 is PRHDT and CDR2 is FYEKMQ (reference sequence). This CDR3 has 14 amino acids. The V end was cut by 0 bases, the J end by 4 bases, with 4 bases between. The CDR3 spells CASSLGFGANVLTF. The CDR3 DNA sequence: TGTGCCAGCAGCTTAGGTTTCGGGGCCAACGTCCTGACTTTC.